This paragraph covers one T cell receptor beta chain sequence. CDR1 and CDR2 from the germline V gene are SGHTS and YDEGEE. V was pared by 4 bases and J by 6 bases, with 6 bases of the junction left unmatched. This CDR3 has 15 residues. The data were taken from a study of CD4+ T cells in melanoma. The data were produced by immunoSEQ multiplex PCR, yet TCRdb's version contains in-frame clones alone and is incomplete. The profile shows about 140,000 clones, over 90% of them singletons. The receptor was derived from a human donor with melanoma. The chain employs TRBV5-8 and TRBJ2-1; 11 nucleotides align to TRBD1. The CDR3: CASSRGQGASNEQFF. The CDR3, as DNA: TGTGCCAGCAGCCGAGGACAGGGGGCGTCCAATGAGCAGTTCTTC.